These 30 T cell receptor beta chains originate from one sample sequenced in a study of CD8+CD57+ T cells in acquired aplastic anemia. The study profiled TCR beta VDJ and CDR3 using genomic DNA as template. Each CDR3 protein is one row after TCRdb ran MiXCR on the reads. The top ten clones hold around a sixth of a sample with around 190,000 distinct CDR3 sequences, around half of them seen once. What was sequenced was sorted CD4+, CD8+, or CD8+CD57+ T cells (not recorded which) from PBMCs. These receptors originate from a human donor in good health, serving as a control.

This clonotype was seen ten or more times. The rearrangement links TRBV6-5 to TRBJ2-1; weak D call: TRBD1 (5 bases). From germline, CDR1 is MNHEY and CDR2 SVGAGI. The CDR3 sequence is 12 residues long. The V end lost 2 bases, the J end lost 12 bases, and 11 bases lay between the germline ends. The CDR3: CASSYAAGRQFF. The CDR3 DNA reads TGTGCCAGCAGTTACGCGGCAGGGCGGCAGTTCTTC.

The chain links TRBV9 to TRBJ2-7; 13 nucleotides match TRBD2. Germline V gene lookup returns CDR1 SGDLS and CDR2 YYNGEE. V shed 4 bases, J shed 0 bases, and the junction held 7 bases outside the gene matches. This CDR3 comprises 17 residues. CDR3 nucleotides: TGTGCCAGCAGCCCGGGGACTAGCGGGGTGACCTCCTACGAGCAGTACTTC. Translation: CASSPGTSGVTSYEQYF.

The V gene is TRBV10-3, the J gene TRBJ1-2; TRBD1 matches at 12 bases. After removal of 0 bases from V and 2 bases from J, the junction contained 4 bases not matched to a gene. The CDR3 is made up of 17 amino acids. Germline CDR1 ENHRY, CDR2 SYGVKD. The CDR3 DNA reads as TGTGCCATCAGTGAGTCGAGGGACAGGGGGCCCAACTATGGCTACACCTTC. Its translation is CAISESRDRGPNYGYTF.

The sample holds many counts of this clonotype. V usage is TRBV10-3 and J usage is TRBJ2-3; 8 positions agree with TRBD1. The CDR3 is 14 residues long. Germline values: CDR1 ENHRY, CDR2 SYGVKD. The V segment lost 6 bases and the J segment 1 base; nucleotides outside the gene matches: 3. Here the CDR3 reads CAISGQGGTDTQYF. CDR3 bases: TGTGCCATCAGCGGACAGGGAGGCACAGATACGCAGTATTTT.

The chain carries TRBV10-3 and TRBJ1-5, with a tentative D call TRBD1 (6 bases). Trimming took off 4 bases at V and 7 bases at J, with 14 bases between the two ends. CDR3 length: 14 residues. CDR1 and CDR2 from the germline V gene are ENHRY and SYGVKD. The CDR3 region is CAISGGTQGQPQHF. The DNA of the CDR3 is TGTGCCATCAGTGGTGGGACCCAGGGGCAGCCCCAGCATTTT.

This clonotype was found many times. V usage is TRBV12-3 or TRBV12-4 and J usage is TRBJ1-5, with 9 bases that match TRBD1. Trimming took 4 bases from V and 4 from J; bases not matched to a gene: 2. The CDR3 loop spans 14 amino acids. The CDR3 loop is CASSSGTGNQPQHF. CDR3 nucleotide sequence: TGTGCCAGCAGTTCAGGGACAGGGAATCAGCCCCAGCATTTT.

This chain joins TRBV20-1 and TRBJ2-7; 7 bases align to TRBD1. The junction had 13 bases not matched to a gene; V was cut back by 6 bases and J by 5 bases. The CDR3 is 14 amino acids. The germline CDR1 and CDR2 sequences are DFQATT and SNEGSKA (reference sequence). DNA for the CDR3: TGCAGTGCCAGCAGACGGGGACAGCCCAACGAGCAGTACTTC. Translation gives CSASRRGQPNEQYF.

This rearrangement joins TRBV7-2 to TRBJ2-1, with 9 bases fitting TRBD1. Losses at the gene ends were 5 bases for V and 14 bases for J; bases not matched to a gene: 4. The CDR3 contains 11 residues. From germline, CDR1 is SGHTA and CDR2 FQGNSA. DNA of the CDR3: TGTGCCAGCAGCCCTCGGACAGGGGAGTTCTTC. Translation: CASSPRTGEFF.

This clonotype was picked up many times. The chain recombines TRBV20-1 with TRBJ2-1; tentatively, D is TRBD1 or TRBD2 (6 bases each). CDR1 is DFQATT, CDR2 SNEGSKA, per germline (reference sequence). CDR3 size: 12 residues. V was cut by 6 bases and J by 7 bases, with 13 bases left in between. This chain's CDR3 is CSASEGVNEQFF. CDR3 DNA: TGCAGTGCCTCGGAGGGGGTGAATGAGCAGTTCTTC.

The CDR3 DNA follows: TGTGCCATTACGGGACAGGGGCCCTATGGCTACACCTTC. Protein product: CAITGQGPYGYTF. V usage is TRBV10-3 and J usage is TRBJ1-2; 10 nucleotides agree with TRBD1. CDR3 length equals 13 residues. Per the germline V gene, CDR1 is ENHRY and CDR2 is SYGVKD. The V segment lost 9 bases and the J segment 4 bases; nucleotides outside the gene matches: 5.

The chain employs TRBV7-2 and TRBJ2-7, with 9 bases aligning to TRBD1. V lost 8 bases and J lost 3; bases outside the gene matches: 8. The length of the CDR3 is 14 residues. CDR1 and CDR2 (germline): SGHTA, FQGNSA. CDR3 sequence (DNA): TGTGCCAGCCACCCCGGGACAGGGATCTACGAGCAGTACTTC. Residues: CASHPGTGIYEQYF.

The rearrangement joins TRBV29-1 to TRBJ1-1; D gene unclear. V lost 6 bases, J lost 9 bases, and 14 bases lay in between. The CDR3 sequence is 11 residues long. Germline CDR1 and CDR2: SQVTM and ANQGSEA. CDR3: CSVIPGQQAFF. CDR3 sequence (DNA): TGCAGCGTAATCCCCGGGCAGCAAGCTTTCTTT.

This clonotype was detected many times. The chain links TRBV30 to TRBJ1-4; possible D gene TRBD1, 5 bases. V dropped 2 bases and J dropped 7 bases, with 11 bases sitting between them. The length of the CDR3 is 13 residues. In germline, CDR1 is GTSNPN, CDR2 SVGIG (reference sequence). CDR3 amino acids: CAWSQGHAEKLFF. CDR3 coding DNA: TGTGCCTGGAGTCAGGGCCATGCTGAAAAACTGTTTTTT.

The chain links TRBV19 to TRBJ1-5; D is perhaps TRBD1 (6 bases). Trimming took 3 bases from V and 3 from J, leaving 12 bases between them. This CDR3 comprises 15 residues. In germline, CDR1 is LNHDA, CDR2 SQIVND (reference sequence). CDR3 coding DNA: TGTGCCAGTAGTATTCGACAGGACTACAATCAGCCCCAGCATTTT. As protein: CASSIRQDYNQPQHF.

This clonotype was detected ten times or more. The CDR3 reads CASSLSSRQGGSPLHF. The CDR3 DNA sequence: TGCGCCAGCAGCTTGTCATCCCGACAGGGTGGTTCACCCCTCCACTTT. The chain has TRBV5-1 and TRBJ1-6; 7 bases agree with TRBD1. V was clipped by 1 base and J by 9 bases; unmatched bases: 10. This CDR3 has 16 residues. Germline V gene data show CDR1 as SGHRS and CDR2 as YFSETQ.

The chain links TRBV2 to TRBJ1-6; TRBD1 is a possible D gene (5 bases). V was cut by 7 bases and J by 9 bases, with 13 bases left in between. The V gene's germline CDR1 is SNHLY and CDR2 FYNNEI. The length of the CDR3 is 13 residues. CDR3 protein: CASTGPTLSPLHF. Here the CDR3 DNA reads TGTGCCAGCACAGGGCCCACCCTTTCACCCCTCCACTTT.

This clonotype has a count of ten or more. This chain connects TRBV10-3 to TRBJ2-1; D possibly uses TRBD1 or TRBD2 (7 bases each). Germline V gene sequence: CDR1 ENHRY, CDR2 SYGVKD. The CDR3 totals 16 residues. Trimming took 8 bases from V and 1 from J, leaving 18 bases between them. The CDR3 loop is CAIGGLQGGSYNEQFF. The CDR3 nucleotides are TGTGCCATCGGAGGACTCCAGGGGGGGTCCTACAATGAGCAGTTCTTC.

The chain couples TRBV5-1 to TRBJ2-5; 7 positions match TRBD1. V gave up 3 bases and J gave up 3 bases; unmatched junction bases: 5. This CDR3 comprises 14 residues. Germline V lookup: CDR1 SGHRS, CDR2 YFSETQ. CDR3 in DNA: TGCGCCAGCAGCTGGATAGGGGGCGAAGAGACCCAGTACTTC. As protein: CASSWIGGEETQYF.

The chain is built from TRBV7-9 and TRBJ1-4; 7 nucleotides match TRBD1. Germline V CDR1 and CDR2: SEHNR, FQNEAQ (reference sequence). V shed 6 bases, J shed 0 bases, and the junction held 4 bases outside the gene matches. This CDR3 spans 15 amino acids. The CDR3 sequence: CASSWTGTTNEKLFF. In DNA, the CDR3 is TGTGCCAGCAGTTGGACAGGAACAACTAATGAAAAACTGTTTTTT. Full variable domain (rest looked up from reference TRBV7-9 and TRBJ1-4): DTGVSQNPRHKITKRGQNVTFRCDPISEHNRLYWYRQTLGQGPEFLTYFQNEAQLEKSRLLSDRFSAERPKGSFSTLEIQRTEQGDSAMYLCASSWTGTTNEKLFFGSGTQLSVL.

This clonotype was seen repeatedly, ten times or more. The chain employs TRBV7-8 and TRBJ1-3; possible D gene TRBD1, 5 bases. Trimming removed 2 bases from V and 0 bases from J, with 11 bases in between. The CDR3 sequence is 16 residues long. Germline V gene sequence: CDR1 SGHVS, CDR2 FQNEAQ. CDR3 protein: CASSLIDRDSGNTIYF. For the CDR3, the DNA is TGTGCCAGCAGCTTAATAGACAGAGACTCTGGAAACACCATATATTTT. The full variable domain, completed using reference TRBV7-8 and TRBJ1-3, is GAGVSQSPRYKVAKRGQDVALRCDPISGHVSLFWYQQALGQGPEFLTYFQNEAQLDKSGLPSDRFFAERPEGSVSTLKIQRTQQEDSAVYLCASSLIDRDSGNTIYFGEGSWLTVV.

This clonotype was observed many times. This chain uses TRBV7-6 with TRBJ1-1, with 7 bases identical to TRBD1. CDR1 and CDR2 from the germline V gene are SGHVS and FNYEAQ. The V and J ends lost 3 bases and 5 bases, in that order; junction bases with no gene match: 6. This CDR3 is built from 14 residues. In DNA form, the CDR3 reads TGTGCCAGCAGCTTTAGCGAGGGGGCGACTGAAGCTTTCTTT. Translation: CASSFSEGATEAFF.

The table lists this clonotype with many counts. The chain employs TRBV15 and TRBJ2-3; D not resolved. There are 14 residues in the CDR3. The V gene's germline CDR1 is LNHNV and CDR2 YYDKDF (reference sequence). V lost 0 bases and J 4 bases, leaving 8 bases between the germline ends. This CDR3 reads CATSRDRAADTQYF. Written as DNA, the CDR3 is TGTGCCACCAGCAGAGATCGGGCGGCAGATACGCAGTATTTT.

The rearrangement uses TRBV29-1 and TRBJ1-3; D gene ambiguous. The V and J ends lost 1 base and 0 bases respectively, with 4 bases between them. Germline CDR1 reads SQVTM; CDR2 reads ANQGSEA. The CDR3 covers 13 residues. The CDR3 DNA reads as TGCAGCGTTGAAGGGGACTCTGGAAACACCATATATTTT. It specifies CSVEGDSGNTIYF.

This clonotype appeared once. This chain links TRBV2 with TRBJ2-7; D unresolved. The germline V gene encodes CDR1 SNHLY and CDR2 FYNNEI. Trimming cost V 3 bases and J 7 bases, with 1 base left between them. This CDR3 spans 9 amino acids. The CDR3 region has the DNA TGTGCCAGCAGTGATGAGCAGTACTTC. Its translation: CASSDEQYF. The full variable domain, in which reference TRBV2 and TRBJ2-7 provide the parts outside the CDR3, is EPEVTQTPSHQVTQMGQEVILRCVPISNHLYFYWYRQILGQKVEFLVSFYNNEISEKSEIFDDQFSVERPDGSNFTLKIRSTKLEDSAMYFCASSDEQYFGPGTRLTVT.

Note on this clonotype: A junction boundary mismatches the germline segment, possibly from a read error. The V call is TRBV7-8, the J call TRBJ2-4; TRBD2 aligns across 7 bases. This CDR3 comprises 18 residues. Per the germline V gene, CDR1 is SGHVS and CDR2 is FQNEAQ. In DNA form, the CDR3 reads TGTGCCAGCAGCTTAGTAGCAGGGCGGGGGAGTTCCAAAAACATTCGGTACTTC. It yields the protein CASSLVAGRGSSKNIRYF.

This clonotype was seen a handful of times. This chain links TRBV29-1 with TRBJ1-5; no reliable D call. Germline V lookup: CDR1 SQVTM, CDR2 ANQGSEA. Trimming left V 4 bases short and J 2 bases short, with 3 bases between. The CDR3 consists of 11 residues. The CDR3 region is CSVGGNQPQHF. Written as DNA, the CDR3 is TGCAGCGTTGGTGGCAATCAGCCCCAGCATTTT.

The chain recombines TRBV20-1 with TRBJ2-3; 14 bases are a match to TRBD2. Germline loops: CDR1 DFQATT, CDR2 SNEGSKA (reference sequence). V shed 5 bases and J 8 bases; nucleotides not matched to a gene: 3. CDR3 length: 13 residues. CDR3 DNA sequence: TGCAGTGCTCGACTAGCGGGGGGGGGTACGCAGTATTTT. Its translation: CSARLAGGGTQYF.

On this clonotype itself: This likely comes from a read error, as the CDR3 has no conserved phenylalanine or tryptophan at its end. No DNA is shown, since the ends of the CDR3 on it are uncertain; the CDR3 is the one TCRdb lists. This chain connects TRBV7-3 to TRBJ1-1. Per germline, CDR1 SGHTA and CDR2 FQGTGA. Both ends counted, the CDR3 spans 13 residues. The CDR3 reads CASSLELNTEALA.

This clonotype showed up many times. The V gene is TRBV20-1, the J gene TRBJ1-5; D is unresolved. The V end was cut by 5 bases, the J end by 4 bases, with 9 bases between. CDR1 and CDR2 (germline): DFQATT, SNEGSKA (reference sequence). The CDR3 has 12 residues. Written as DNA, the CDR3 is TGCAGTGCTCCGCTAGGGAATCAGCCCCAGCATTTT. Amino acids: CSAPLGNQPQHF.

This clonotype was observed a few times. A read error is possible here, since a much larger clone lies one base away. The V and J genes are TRBV6-5 and TRBJ1-1, with unresolved D. Deletions cut 5 bases from V and 6 bases from J, with 7 bases between. CDR3 length: 11 residues. Germline V CDR1 and CDR2: MNHEY, SVGAGI. Here the CDR3 DNA reads TGTGCCAGCAGTCGCCGGGCTGAAGCTTTCTTT. This encodes CASSRRAEAFF.